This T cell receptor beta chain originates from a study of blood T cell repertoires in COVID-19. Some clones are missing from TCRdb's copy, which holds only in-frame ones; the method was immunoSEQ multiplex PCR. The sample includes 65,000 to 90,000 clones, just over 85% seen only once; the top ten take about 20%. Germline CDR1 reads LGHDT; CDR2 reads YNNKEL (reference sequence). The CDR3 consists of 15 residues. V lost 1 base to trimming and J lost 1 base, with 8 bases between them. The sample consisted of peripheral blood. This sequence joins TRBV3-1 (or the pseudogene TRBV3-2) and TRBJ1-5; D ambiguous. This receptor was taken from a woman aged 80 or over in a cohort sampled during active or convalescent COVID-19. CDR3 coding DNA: TGTGCCAGCAGCCAAGGGACGGGAAGCAATCAGCCCCAGCATTTT. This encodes CASSQGTGSNQPQHF.